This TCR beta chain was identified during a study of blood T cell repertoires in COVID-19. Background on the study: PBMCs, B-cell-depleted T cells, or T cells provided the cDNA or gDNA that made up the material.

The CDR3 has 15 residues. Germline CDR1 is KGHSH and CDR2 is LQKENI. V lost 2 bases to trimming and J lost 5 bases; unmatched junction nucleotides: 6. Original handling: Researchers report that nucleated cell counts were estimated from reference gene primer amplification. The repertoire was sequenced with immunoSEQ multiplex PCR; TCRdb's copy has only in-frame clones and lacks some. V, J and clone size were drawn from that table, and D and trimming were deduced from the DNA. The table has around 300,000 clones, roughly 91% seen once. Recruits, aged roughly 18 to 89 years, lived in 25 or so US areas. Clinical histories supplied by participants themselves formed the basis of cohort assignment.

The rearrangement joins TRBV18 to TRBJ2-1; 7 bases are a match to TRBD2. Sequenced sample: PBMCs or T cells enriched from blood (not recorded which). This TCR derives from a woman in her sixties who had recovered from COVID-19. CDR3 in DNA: TGTGCCAGCTCACCAGGAATAGCGGGCCACAATGAGCAGTTCTTC. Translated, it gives CASSPGIAGHNEQFF.